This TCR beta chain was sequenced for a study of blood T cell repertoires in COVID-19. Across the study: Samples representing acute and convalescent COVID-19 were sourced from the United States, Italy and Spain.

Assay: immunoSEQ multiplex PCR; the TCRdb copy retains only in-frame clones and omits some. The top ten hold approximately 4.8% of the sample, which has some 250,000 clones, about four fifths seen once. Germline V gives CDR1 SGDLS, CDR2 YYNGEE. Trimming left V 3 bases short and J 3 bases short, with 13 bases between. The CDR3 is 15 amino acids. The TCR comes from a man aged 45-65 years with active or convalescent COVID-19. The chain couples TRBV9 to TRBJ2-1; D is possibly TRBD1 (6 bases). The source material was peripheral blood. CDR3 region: CASSATGSDYNEQFF. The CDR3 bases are TGTGCCAGCAGCGCAACAGGGAGCGACTACAATGAGCAGTTCTTC.